The entry below describes one T cell receptor (beta chain). Sequencing was performed with immunoSEQ multiplex PCR; in TCRdb, only in-frame clones are kept and a portion is missing. The sample includes 250,000 to 300,000 clones, around nine tenths of them seen just once. The record originates from a study of blood T cell repertoires in COVID-19. About the research overall: PBMCs, B-cell-depleted T cells, or T cells provided the cDNA or gDNA that made up the material.

This CDR3 is 14 amino acids long. Germline V gives CDR1 MNHEY, CDR2 SVGAGI. Between the trimmed V and J ends, which lost 4 bases and 7 bases, there was a span of 11 bases. Everyone who took part was roughly 18 to 89 years old, and they came from about two dozen US areas. Clinical history reported by participants formed the basis on which cohorts were assigned. Material: PBMCs or T cells enriched from blood (not recorded which). This chain uses TRBV6-5 with TRBJ1-6; a possible D gene is TRBD1 (6 bases). This receptor was taken from a woman aged 55 to 70 who had recovered from COVID-19. CDR3 coding DNA: TGTGCCAGCAGTTTAGGGGGGGCGAATTCACCCCTCCACTTT. The encoded protein is CASSLGGANSPLHF.